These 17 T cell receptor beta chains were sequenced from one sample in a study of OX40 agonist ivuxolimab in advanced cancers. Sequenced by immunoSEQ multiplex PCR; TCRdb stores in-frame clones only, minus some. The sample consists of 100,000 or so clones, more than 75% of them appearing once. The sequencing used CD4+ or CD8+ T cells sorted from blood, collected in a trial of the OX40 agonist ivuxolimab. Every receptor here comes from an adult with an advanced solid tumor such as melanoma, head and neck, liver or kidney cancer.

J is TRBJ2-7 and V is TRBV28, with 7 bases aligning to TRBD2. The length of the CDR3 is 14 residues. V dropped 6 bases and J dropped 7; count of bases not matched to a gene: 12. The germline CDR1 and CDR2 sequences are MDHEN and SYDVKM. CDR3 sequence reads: CASRGGIAGGEQYF. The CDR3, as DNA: TGTGCCAGCAGGGGAGGAATAGCGGGCGGGGAGCAGTACTTC.

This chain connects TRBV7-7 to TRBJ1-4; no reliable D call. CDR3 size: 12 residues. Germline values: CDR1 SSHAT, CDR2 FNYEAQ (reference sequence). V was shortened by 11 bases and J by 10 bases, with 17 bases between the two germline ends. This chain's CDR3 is CASGEAGGKLFF. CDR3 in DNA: TGTGCCTCTGGTGAGGCGGGTGGAAAACTGTTTTTT. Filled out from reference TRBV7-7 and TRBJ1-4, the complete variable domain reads GAGVSQSPRYKVTKRGQDVTLRCDPISSHATLYWYQQALGQGPEFLTYFNYEAQPDKSGLPSDRFSAERPEGSISTLTIQRTEQRDSAMYRCASGEAGGKLFFGSGTQLSVL.

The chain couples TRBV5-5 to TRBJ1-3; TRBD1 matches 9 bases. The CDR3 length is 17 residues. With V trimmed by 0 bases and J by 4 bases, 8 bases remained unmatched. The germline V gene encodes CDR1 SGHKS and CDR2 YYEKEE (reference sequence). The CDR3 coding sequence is TGTGCCAGCAGCTTGGGACCCCCGGGACAGGGAGGAAACACCATATATTTT. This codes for CASSLGPPGQGGNTIYF. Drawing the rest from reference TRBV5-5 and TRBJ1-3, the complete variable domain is DAGVTQSPTHLIKTRGQQVTLRCSPISGHKSVSWYQQVLGQGPQFIFQYYEKEERGRGNFPDRFSARQFPNYSSELNVNALLLGDSALYLCASSLGPPGQGGNTIYFGEGSWLTVV.

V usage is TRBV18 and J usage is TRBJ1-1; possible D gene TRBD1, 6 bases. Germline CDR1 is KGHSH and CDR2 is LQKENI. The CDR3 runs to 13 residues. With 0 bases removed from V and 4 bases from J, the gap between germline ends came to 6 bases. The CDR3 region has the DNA TGTGCCAGCTCACCACCACAGGGCACTGAAGCTTTCTTT. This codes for CASSPPQGTEAFF.

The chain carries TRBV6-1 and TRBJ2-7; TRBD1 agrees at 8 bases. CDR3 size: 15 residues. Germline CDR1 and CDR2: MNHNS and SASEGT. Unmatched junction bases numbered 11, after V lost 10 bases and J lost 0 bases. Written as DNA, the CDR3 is TGTGCCACCGTCTACAGGGGGAGGAGCTCCTACGAGCAGTACTTC. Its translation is CATVYRGRSSYEQYF.

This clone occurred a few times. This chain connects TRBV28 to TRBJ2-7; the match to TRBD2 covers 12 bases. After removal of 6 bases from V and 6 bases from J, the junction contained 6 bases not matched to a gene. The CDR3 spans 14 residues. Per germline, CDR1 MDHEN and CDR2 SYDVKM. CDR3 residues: CASRLTSGGSEQYF. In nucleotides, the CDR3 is TGTGCCAGCAGACTGACTAGCGGGGGTTCCGAGCAGTACTTC.

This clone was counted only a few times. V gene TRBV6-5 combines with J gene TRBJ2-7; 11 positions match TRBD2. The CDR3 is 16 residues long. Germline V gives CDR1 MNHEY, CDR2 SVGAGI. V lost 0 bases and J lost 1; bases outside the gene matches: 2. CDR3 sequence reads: CASSYSGLAGSYEQYF. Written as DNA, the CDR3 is TGTGCCAGCAGTTACTCTGGACTAGCGGGTTCCTACGAGCAGTACTTC.

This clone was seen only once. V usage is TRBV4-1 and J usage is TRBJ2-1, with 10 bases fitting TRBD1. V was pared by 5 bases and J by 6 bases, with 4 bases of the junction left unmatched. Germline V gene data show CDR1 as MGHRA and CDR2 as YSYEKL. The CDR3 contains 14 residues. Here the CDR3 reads CASSGTGDGNEQFF. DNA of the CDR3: TGCGCCAGCAGCGGGACAGGGGACGGCAATGAGCAGTTCTTC.

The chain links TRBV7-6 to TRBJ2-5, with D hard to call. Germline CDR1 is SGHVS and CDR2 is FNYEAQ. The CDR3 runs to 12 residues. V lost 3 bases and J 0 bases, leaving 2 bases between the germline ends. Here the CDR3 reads CASSLYQETQYF. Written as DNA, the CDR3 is TGTGCCAGCAGCTTGTACCAAGAGACCCAGTACTTC.

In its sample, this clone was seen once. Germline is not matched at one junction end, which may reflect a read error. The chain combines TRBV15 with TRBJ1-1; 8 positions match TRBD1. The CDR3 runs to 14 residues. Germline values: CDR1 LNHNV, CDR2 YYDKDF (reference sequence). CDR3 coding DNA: TGTGCCACCAGCCGAGACAGGGGTGGGACTGAAGCTTTCTTT. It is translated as CATSRDRGGTEAFF.

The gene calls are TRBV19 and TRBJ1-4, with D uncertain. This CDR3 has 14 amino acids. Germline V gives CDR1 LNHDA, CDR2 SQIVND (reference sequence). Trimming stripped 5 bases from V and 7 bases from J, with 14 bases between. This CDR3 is CASSPPTVREKLFF. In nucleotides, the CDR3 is TGTGCCAGTAGTCCGCCGACCGTGCGTGAAAAACTGTTTTTT.

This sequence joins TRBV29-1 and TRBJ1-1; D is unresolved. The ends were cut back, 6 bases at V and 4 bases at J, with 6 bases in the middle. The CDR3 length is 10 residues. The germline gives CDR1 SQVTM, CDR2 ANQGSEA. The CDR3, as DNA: TGCAGCGTCCATGGCACTGAAGCTTTCTTT. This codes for CSVHGTEAFF.

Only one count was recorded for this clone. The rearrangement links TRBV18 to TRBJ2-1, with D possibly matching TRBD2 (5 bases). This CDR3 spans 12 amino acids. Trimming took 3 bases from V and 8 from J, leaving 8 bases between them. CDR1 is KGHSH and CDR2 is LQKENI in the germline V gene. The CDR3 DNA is TGTGCCAGCTCACCGGTGAGGGATGAGCAGTTCTTC. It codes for CASSPVRDEQFF.

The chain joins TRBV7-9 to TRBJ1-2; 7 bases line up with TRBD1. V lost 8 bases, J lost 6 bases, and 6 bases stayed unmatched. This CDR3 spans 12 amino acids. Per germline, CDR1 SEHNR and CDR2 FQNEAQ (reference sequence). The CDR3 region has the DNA TGTGCCAGCCCGGACAGGAACCATGGCTACACCTTC. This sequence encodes CASPDRNHGYTF.

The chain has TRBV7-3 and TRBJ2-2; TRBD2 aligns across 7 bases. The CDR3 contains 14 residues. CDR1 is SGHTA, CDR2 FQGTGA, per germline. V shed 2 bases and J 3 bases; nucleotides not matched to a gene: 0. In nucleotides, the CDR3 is TGTGCCAGCAGCTTAGCGGGAGACACCGGGGAGCTGTTTTTT. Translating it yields CASSLAGDTGELFF.

The CDR3 DNA reads as TGCGCCAGCAGCCAAGGCATAACACAGGGGCCCGGGGAGCTGTTTTTT. Translated, it gives CASSQGITQGPGELFF. The chain recombines TRBV5-1 with TRBJ2-2; 7 bases match TRBD1. This CDR3 spans 16 amino acids. V gave up 4 bases and J gave up 6 bases; unmatched junction bases: 12. The germline CDR1 and CDR2 sequences are SGHRS and YFSETQ.

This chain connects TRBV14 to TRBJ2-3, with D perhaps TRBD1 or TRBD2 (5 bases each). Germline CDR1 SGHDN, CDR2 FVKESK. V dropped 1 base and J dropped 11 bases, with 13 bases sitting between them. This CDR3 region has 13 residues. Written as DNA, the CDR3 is TGTGCCAGCAGCCAAGCCGGGACCCCCGTGCAGTATTTT. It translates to CASSQAGTPVQYF.